A single sample is the source of the 27 T cell receptor beta chains below, sequenced in a study of blood T cell repertoires in COVID-19 (TCRdb year 2020). Libraries were built with the immunoSEQ multiplex PCR assay. TCRdb holds this immuneACCESS table with in-frame rearrangements only. Some clones are missing; in checked studies, unresolved V genes explain under half, and the rest has no known cause. This sample lists roughly 300,000 clones; around 86% were detected once. In total, the top ten clones hold about 4.2% of the sample. Sequencing input: PBMCs or T cells enriched from blood (not recorded which). The receptor set was obtained from a man aged 25-45 years who had recovered from COVID-19.

The chain recombines TRBV19 with TRBJ1-4; a weak D match, TRBD1 (5 bases). CDR1 LNHDA and CDR2 SQIVND come from the germline V gene (reference sequence). V lost 8 bases, J lost 8 bases, and 21 bases lay in between. The CDR3 covers 15 residues. The CDR3 region is CASGTLSRPLEKLFF. CDR3 nucleotides: TGTGCCAGTGGGACTCTTTCCAGGCCCCTCGAAAAACTGTTTTTT. The whole variable domain, remainder taken from reference TRBV19 and TRBJ1-4, is DGGITQSPKYLFRKEGQNVTLSCEQNLNHDAMYWYRQDPGQGLRLIYYSQIVNDFQKGDIAEGYSVSREKKESFPLTVTSAQKNPTAFYLCASGTLSRPLEKLFFGSGTQLSVL.

This clone was found a few times. V and J are TRBV14 and TRBJ1-2, with D tentatively TRBD1 (6 bases). V shed 3 bases and J shed 4 bases, with 9 bases lying between them. Germline V gene sequence: CDR1 SGHDN, CDR2 FVKESK. This CDR3 contains 13 residues. The CDR3 sequence is CASSQEDSYGYTF. The CDR3 region has the DNA TGTGCCAGCAGCCAGGAGGACAGCTATGGCTACACCTTC.

A single count supports this clone. V is TRBV28 and J is TRBJ2-7; possibly TRBD1 for D (6 bases). CDR3 length equals 13 residues. V was pared by 5 bases and J by 1 base, with 9 bases between. The V gene's germline CDR1 is MDHEN and CDR2 SYDVKM. CDR3 DNA sequence: TGTGCCAGCAGTATTGGACAGTCCTACGAGCAGTACTTC. It codes for CASSIGQSYEQYF.

This clone was seen a single time. The chain links TRBV19 to TRBJ1-2; 11 bases fit TRBD1. In germline, CDR1 is LNHDA, CDR2 SQIVND (reference sequence). V dropped 5 bases and J dropped 0; count of bases not matched to a gene: 2. This CDR3 has 15 residues. The CDR3 DNA reads TGTGCCAGTAGTGGACAGGGGGCCCCTAACTATGGCTACACCTTC. It specifies CASSGQGAPNYGYTF.

CDR3 sequence reads: CAISGLRQETQYF. CDR3 DNA: TGTGCCATCTCGGGACTCAGACAAGAGACCCAGTACTTC. This chain joins TRBV10-3 and TRBJ2-5; the D gene is possibly TRBD2 (6 bases). The CDR3 is 13 residues long. The germline V gene has CDR1 ENHRY and CDR2 SYGVKD. V lost 8 bases to trimming and J lost 2 bases, with 12 bases between them.

V is TRBV4-1 and J is TRBJ2-1; D perhaps matches TRBD1 (5 bases). Germline values: CDR1 MGHRA, CDR2 YSYEKL. Trimming took 5 bases from V and 2 from J, leaving 13 bases between them. This CDR3 region has 15 residues. The CDR3 region has the DNA TGCGCCAGCAGCTCGAGACAGAGGACCTACAATGAGCAGTTCTTC. Protein sequence: CASSSRQRTYNEQFF.

The J gene is TRBJ2-6, the V gene TRBV4-2; possibly TRBD1 for D (6 bases). Germline values: CDR1 LGHNA, CDR2 YNFKEQ. With 4 bases removed from V and 0 bases from J, the gap between germline ends came to 22 bases. The length of the CDR3 is 20 residues. The CDR3 coding sequence is TGTGCCAGCAGCCTCCTGCGGCGAGGACAGTCCCGCTCTGGGGCCAACGTCCTGACTTTC. Protein product: CASSLLRRGQSRSGANVLTF.

The chain recombines TRBV27 with TRBJ2-1, with 9 bases aligning to TRBD1. V trimming: 4 bases; J trimming: 3 bases; junction bases outside the gene matches: 1. Germline V gene lookup returns CDR1 MNHEY and CDR2 SMNVEV (reference sequence). The CDR3 has 14 amino acids. The CDR3 region is CASSWDRVYNEQFF. Here the CDR3 DNA reads TGTGCCAGCAGTTGGGACAGGGTCTACAATGAGCAGTTCTTC.

The rearrangement uses TRBV6-5 and TRBJ1-1; D uncertain. Germline V gives CDR1 MNHEY, CDR2 SVGAGI. The CDR3 is 15 amino acids. Trimming removed 0 bases from V and 1 base from J, with 9 bases in between. DNA for the CDR3: TGTGCCAGCAGTTACTCAGGCGGCCCGAACACTGAAGCTTTCTTT. It codes for CASSYSGGPNTEAFF.

There are a few counts of this clone. Here the CDR3 DNA reads TGTGCCAGCAGTTTATCGAGACTGTCGAACACCGGGGAGCTGTTTTTT. It yields the protein CASSLSRLSNTGELFF. The gene calls are TRBV27 and TRBJ2-2; D is undetermined. Germline lookup yields CDR1 MNHEY and CDR2 SMNVEV (reference sequence). The CDR3 loop spans 16 amino acids. V shed 0 bases and J shed 0 bases, with 8 bases lying between them.

The J gene is TRBJ2-1, the V gene TRBV7-9, with 8 nucleotides matching TRBD2. The CDR3 sequence is 14 residues long. Germline V gene lookup returns CDR1 SEHNR and CDR2 FQNEAQ (reference sequence). With 5 bases clipped from V and 5 bases from J, the junction kept 5 bases outside the gene matches. The CDR3 is CASSVSGAHNEQFF. Here the CDR3 DNA reads TGTGCCAGCAGCGTTAGCGGGGCTCACAATGAGCAGTTCTTC.

The chain is built from TRBV27 and TRBJ2-2, with D maybe TRBD2 (6 bases). The V gene lost 4 bases and the J gene lost 3 bases, with 9 bases spanning the gap. CDR3 size: 14 residues. The V gene's germline CDR1 is MNHEY and CDR2 SMNVEV (reference sequence). CDR3 protein: CASSSIADTGELFF. The CDR3 bases are TGTGCCAGCAGTTCAATAGCGGACACCGGGGAGCTGTTTTTT.

This chain uses TRBV6-5 with TRBJ1-3; D ambiguous. The CDR3 spans 11 residues. The V end lost 7 bases, the J end lost 4 bases, and 5 bases lay between the germline ends. Germline lookup yields CDR1 MNHEY and CDR2 SVGAGI. The CDR3 reads CASTLGNTIYF. For the CDR3, the DNA is TGTGCCAGCACTCTCGGAAACACCATATATTTT.

The V call is TRBV5-5, the J call TRBJ2-1; perhaps TRBD2 as D (6 bases). CDR3 length: 13 residues. V was clipped by 9 bases and J by 9 bases, with 19 bases between them. CDR1 is SGHKS and CDR2 is YYEKEE in the germline V gene (reference sequence). CDR3 bases: TGTGCCACCTGGGAGGCTAGCTTAACTGAGCAGTTCTTC. Translating it yields CATWEASLTEQFF.

The chain has TRBV29-1 and TRBJ2-2; 7 positions match TRBD1. V lost 5 bases and J lost 7; bases outside the gene matches: 10. The V gene's germline CDR1 is SQVTM and CDR2 ANQGSEA. The CDR3 has 14 amino acids. In DNA form, the CDR3 reads TGCAGCGTTTCCCGGACAGGAAGAAACGGGGAGCTGTTTTTT. It translates to CSVSRTGRNGELFF.

The chain carries TRBV19 and TRBJ2-7; D gene ambiguous. Per germline, CDR1 LNHDA and CDR2 SQIVND (reference sequence). The CDR3 runs to 13 residues. V lost 4 bases to trimming and J lost 1 base, with 8 bases between them. CDR3 sequence (DNA): TGTGCCAGTAGTACGCAGGTTTCCTACGAGCAGTACTTC. Its translation is CASSTQVSYEQYF.

The CDR3 sequence is CATTSGNYEQYF. CDR3 nucleotides: TGTGCCACTACTAGCGGAAACTACGAGCAGTACTTC. This chain connects TRBV19 to TRBJ2-7; 8 bases are a match to TRBD2. The CDR3 is 12 amino acids. CDR1 LNHDA and CDR2 SQIVND come from the germline V gene (reference sequence). With V trimmed by 10 bases and J by 3 bases, 5 bases remained unmatched.

The CDR3 is CASSSVLAGGGETQYF. CDR3 nucleotides: TGTGCCAGCAGCTCAGTCCTAGCGGGAGGGGGAGAGACCCAGTACTTC. V usage is TRBV11-3 and J usage is TRBJ2-5; 12 bases fit TRBD2. The CDR3 loop spans 16 amino acids. J was trimmed by 4 bases and V by 4 bases; bases with no gene match: 7. CDR1 is SGHNT, CDR2 YENEEA, per germline.

The V and J genes are TRBV5-6 and TRBJ1-5; no clear D. Trimming left V 1 base short and J 6 bases short, with 11 bases between. Germline loops: CDR1 SGHDT, CDR2 YYEEEE. The CDR3 has 14 amino acids. The CDR3 coding sequence is TGTGCCAGCAGCTTGTCGTGGCCTGTTCAGCCCCAGCATTTT. Translated: CASSLSWPVQPQHF.

The chain couples TRBV15 to TRBJ2-7; 7 bases align to TRBD1. CDR1 and CDR2 (germline): LNHNV, YYDKDF (reference sequence). The CDR3 has 14 amino acids. Losses at the gene ends were 5 bases for V and 0 bases for J; bases not matched to a gene: 4. The CDR3 nucleotides read TGTGCCACCAGCCTGACAGGGAGCTCCTACGAGCAGTACTTC. This sequence encodes CATSLTGSSYEQYF.

The CDR3: CASGLTGIEAFF. CDR3 coding DNA: TGTGCCAGCGGACTGACGGGTATTGAAGCTTTCTTT. This chain links TRBV11-2 with TRBJ1-1; D call uncertain. The germline V gene encodes CDR1 SGHAT and CDR2 FQNNGV. CDR3 size: 12 residues. V lost 8 bases and J 7 bases, leaving 14 bases between the germline ends. The full variable domain, with the rest looked up from reference TRBV11-2 and TRBJ1-1, is EAGVAQSPRYKIIEKRQSVAFWCNPISGHATLYWYQQILGQGPKLLIQFQNNGVVDDSQLPKDRFSAERLKGVDSTLKIQPAKLEDSAVYLCASGLTGIEAFFGQGTRLTVV.

The rearrangement joins TRBV9 to TRBJ2-1, with 8 bases identical to TRBD2. This CDR3 region has 14 residues. After removal of 0 bases from V and 9 bases from J, the junction contained 5 bases not matched to a gene. Germline V CDR1 and CDR2: SGDLS, YYNGEE. CDR3 in amino acids: CASSVGTSTREQFF. In nucleotides, the CDR3 is TGTGCCAGCAGCGTAGGGACTAGCACGCGTGAGCAGTTCTTC.

This clone was seen a handful of times. The chain employs TRBV7-6 and TRBJ2-7; 13 nucleotides agree with TRBD2. The CDR3 sequence is 16 residues long. J lost 6 bases, V lost 5 bases, and 10 bases had no gene match. Germline CDR1 reads SGHVS; CDR2 reads FNYEAQ. CDR3 nucleotide sequence: TGTGCCAGCAGCCTGTACGGGACTAGCGGGAAGGGCGAGCAGTACTTC. Protein: CASSLYGTSGKGEQYF. Using reference TRBV7-6 and TRBJ2-7 for the parts outside the CDR3, the full variable domain is GAGVSQSPRYKVTKRGQDVALRCDPISGHVSLYWYRQALGQGPEFLTYFNYEAQQDKSGLPNDRFSAERPEGSISTLTIQRTEQRDSAMYRCASSLYGTSGKGEQYFGPGTRLTVT.

Of note for this clone: The junction departs from the called germline gene at one end, perhaps through a read error. The chain recombines TRBV3-1 (or the pseudogene TRBV3-2) with TRBJ1-2, with D perhaps TRBD1 (6 bases). CDR1 is LGHDT, CDR2 YNNKEL, per germline (reference sequence). This CDR3 has 15 residues. The CDR3 sequence is CASSLRMTGSYGYTF. Written as DNA, the CDR3 is TGTGCCAGCAGCCTCCGTATGACAGGTTCCTATGGCTACACCTTT.

This sequence joins TRBV5-1 and TRBJ2-3; tentatively, D is TRBD2 (7 bases). The CDR3 loop spans 15 amino acids. CDR1 and CDR2 from the germline V gene are SGHRS and YFSETQ. V shed 2 bases and J shed 2 bases, with 12 bases lying between them. Here the CDR3 DNA reads TGCGCCAGCAGCTTCGGGCGGGGGCCCACAGATACGCAGTATTTT. Amino acids: CASSFGRGPTDTQYF.

The gene calls are TRBV27 and TRBJ2-5, with TRBD2 as a possible D gene (5 bases). The germline gives CDR1 MNHEY, CDR2 SMNVEV (reference sequence). The CDR3 is 13 amino acids. V was cut by 2 bases and J by 5 bases, with 9 bases left in between. The CDR3 spells CASSLTGWETQYF. As DNA, the CDR3 is TGTGCCAGCAGTTTAACGGGATGGGAGACCCAGTACTTC.

Comments on this clone: In this CDR3 the conserved last residue, phenylalanine or tryptophan, is missing, so a read error is likely. The limits of the CDR3 on the DNA are not certain, so only TCRdb's listed CDR3 is given. J is TRBJ1-4 and V is TRBV2; TRBD1, as called in the table, went unchecked against the DNA. From its first to its last residue, the CDR3 has 12 amino acids. Germline lookup yields CDR1 SNHLY and CDR2 FYNNEI. This CDR3 reads CASSESRDRGQI.